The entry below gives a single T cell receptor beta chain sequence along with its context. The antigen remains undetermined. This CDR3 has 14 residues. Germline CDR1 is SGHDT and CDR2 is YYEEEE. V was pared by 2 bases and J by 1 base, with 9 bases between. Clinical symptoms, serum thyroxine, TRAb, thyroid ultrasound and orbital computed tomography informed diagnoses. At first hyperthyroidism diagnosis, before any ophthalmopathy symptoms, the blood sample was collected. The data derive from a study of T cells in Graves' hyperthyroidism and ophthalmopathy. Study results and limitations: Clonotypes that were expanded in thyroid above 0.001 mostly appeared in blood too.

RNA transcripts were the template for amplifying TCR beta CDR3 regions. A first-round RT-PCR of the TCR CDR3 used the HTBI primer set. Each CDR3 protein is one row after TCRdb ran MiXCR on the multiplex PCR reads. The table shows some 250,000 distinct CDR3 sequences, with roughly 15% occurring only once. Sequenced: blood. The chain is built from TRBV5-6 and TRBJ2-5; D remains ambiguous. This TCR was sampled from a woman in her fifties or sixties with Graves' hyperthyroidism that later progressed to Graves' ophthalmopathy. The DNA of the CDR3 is TGTGCCAGCAGCTTATTATGGGGCCAAGAGACCCAGTACTTC. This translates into CASSLLWGQETQYF.